The TCR beta chain described here comes from a study of vaccination and CD4 T cells after COVID-19. Study-wide background: The convalescents were made up of six males and four females, two of whom were Hispanic. Researchers treated cells with overlapping spike peptides taken from SARS-CoV-2, HCoV-NL63, HCoV-OC43 and HCoV-229E.

V lost 4 bases and J lost 1; bases outside the gene matches: 4. Germline V gene data show CDR1 as SEHNR and CDR2 as FQNEAQ (reference sequence). The CDR3 consists of 16 residues. Treatment given: approximately 9-day PBMC culture with coronavirus spike peptide pools or control peptides (ViraFEST assay). Study observations and caveats: Convalescent patients displayed a median 86.3% of reactive clones emerging only post-vaccination.

Sequencing of the DNA from cultured CD4+ T cells was carried out with the Oncomine TCR Beta short-read assay. TCRdb re-derived calls from the PCR reads in MiXCR, one entry per CDR3 protein. The table records 16,000 or so distinct CDR3 sequences, 52% of them present only once. A remark on this clonotype: Its antigen is not known.

The material was CD4+ T cells from blood, cultured in vitro, obtained before SARS-CoV-2 vaccination. J is TRBJ2-7 and V is TRBV7-9, with 13 bases aligning to TRBD2. The clonotype was recovered from a human donor who had recovered from COVID-19. The CDR3 sequence: CASSSGTSGESYEQYF. The CDR3 bases are TGTGCCAGCAGCTCCGGGACTAGCGGGGAATCCTACGAGCAGTACTTC.